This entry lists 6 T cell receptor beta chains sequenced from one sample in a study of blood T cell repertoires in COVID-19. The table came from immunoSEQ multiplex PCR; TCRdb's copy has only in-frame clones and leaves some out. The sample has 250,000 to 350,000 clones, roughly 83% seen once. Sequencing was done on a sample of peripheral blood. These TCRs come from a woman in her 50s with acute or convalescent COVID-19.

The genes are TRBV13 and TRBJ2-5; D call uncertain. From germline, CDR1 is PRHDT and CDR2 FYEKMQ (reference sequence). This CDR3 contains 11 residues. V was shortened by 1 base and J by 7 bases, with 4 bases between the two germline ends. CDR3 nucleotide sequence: TGTGCCAGCAGCTTAGACGGGACCCAGTACTTC. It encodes CASSLDGTQYF.

CDR3 sequence (DNA): TGCAGCGTTGTAGGGGGGGACCAGCCCCAGCATTTT. Protein product: CSVVGGDQPQHF. The gene calls are TRBV29-1 and TRBJ1-5; D is possibly TRBD1 (6 bases). Between the trimmed V and J ends, which lost 4 bases and 7 bases, there was a span of 11 bases. Germline V gives CDR1 SQVTM, CDR2 ANQGSEA. The CDR3 extends over 12 amino acids. Using reference TRBV29-1 and TRBJ1-5 for the parts outside the CDR3, the full variable domain is SAVISQKPSRDICQRGTSLTIQCQVDSQVTMMFWYRQQPGQSLTLIATANQGSEATYESGFVIDKFPISRPNLTFSTLTVSNMSPEDSSIYLCSVVGGDQPQHFGDGTRLSIL.

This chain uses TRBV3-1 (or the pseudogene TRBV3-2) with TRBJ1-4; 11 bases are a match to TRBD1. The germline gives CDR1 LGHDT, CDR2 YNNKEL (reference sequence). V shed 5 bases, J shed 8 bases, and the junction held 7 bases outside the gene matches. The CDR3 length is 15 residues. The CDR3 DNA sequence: TGTGCCAGCAGCTTTGGACAGGGGGCGTTCGAAAAACTGTTTTTT. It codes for CASSFGQGAFEKLFF.

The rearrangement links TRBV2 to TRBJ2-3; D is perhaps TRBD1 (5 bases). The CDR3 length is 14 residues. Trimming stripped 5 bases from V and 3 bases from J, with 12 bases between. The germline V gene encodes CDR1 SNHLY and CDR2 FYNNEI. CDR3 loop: CASSSQTVTDTQYF. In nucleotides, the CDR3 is TGTGCCAGCAGTTCCCAGACAGTAACAGATACGCAGTATTTT.

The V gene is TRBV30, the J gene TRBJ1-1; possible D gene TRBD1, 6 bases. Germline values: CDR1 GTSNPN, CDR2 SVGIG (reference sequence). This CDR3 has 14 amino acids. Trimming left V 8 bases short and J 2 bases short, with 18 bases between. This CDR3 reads CARSTGSLNTEAFF. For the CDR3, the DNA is TGTGCCCGTTCAACAGGGAGTTTAAACACTGAAGCTTTCTTT.

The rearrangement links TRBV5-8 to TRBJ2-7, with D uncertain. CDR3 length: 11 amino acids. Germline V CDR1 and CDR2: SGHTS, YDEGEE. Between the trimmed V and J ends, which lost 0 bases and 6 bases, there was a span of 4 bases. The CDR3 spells CASSLVVEQYF. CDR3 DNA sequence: TGTGCCAGCAGCTTGGTCGTCGAGCAGTACTTC.